This passage covers 19 T cell receptor beta chains from one sample sequenced in a study of T cell responses to AZD1222 COVID-19 vaccine. Generated by immunoSEQ multiplex PCR, the TCRdb table keeps only in-frame clones and is missing some. Among roughly 120,000 clones listed, around 87% were seen once. The sample in question was peripheral blood, obtained 28 days after the second AZD1222 dose. All receptors derive from an adult who received the AZD1222 COVID-19 vaccine.

The CDR3 DNA reads TGTGCCAGTAGTATCGGGACCAGGATGAACACCGGGGAGCTGTTTTTT. Its protein product is CASSIGTRMNTGELFF. The V gene is TRBV19, the J gene TRBJ2-2; either TRBD1 or TRBD2 may supply D (5 bases each). This CDR3 region has 16 residues. Germline V CDR1 and CDR2: LNHDA, SQIVND (reference sequence). V lost 3 bases and J 1 base, leaving 12 bases between the germline ends.

This clone has only a few counts. The J gene is TRBJ1-6, the V gene TRBV27; D unresolved. The CDR3 extends over 16 amino acids. Trimming cost V 4 bases and J 1 base, with 11 bases left between them. Germline V gives CDR1 MNHEY, CDR2 SMNVEV (reference sequence). CDR3 in amino acids: CASSSPGLSYNSPLHF. CDR3 coding DNA: TGTGCCAGCAGTTCCCCAGGCCTTTCCTATAATTCACCCCTCCACTTT.

This sequence joins TRBV19 and TRBJ1-2; D might be TRBD1 (5 bases). V lost 0 bases, J lost 0 bases, and 14 bases lay in between. The CDR3 is 17 residues long. Germline V gene sequence: CDR1 LNHDA, CDR2 SQIVND (reference sequence). The CDR3 DNA follows: TGTGCCAGTAGTATAGATCTCCCCATGGGACCTAACTATGGCTACACCTTC. Translation: CASSIDLPMGPNYGYTF.

The rearrangement uses TRBV6-1 and TRBJ2-4; TRBD2 agrees at 11 bases. Trimming took 2 bases from V and 6 from J; bases not matched to a gene: 9. The CDR3 spans 17 residues. Germline V lookup: CDR1 MNHNS, CDR2 SASEGT. CDR3 nucleotides: TGTGCCAGCAGTGAAAGGGGCCCGGGGACTAGCGGAAACATTCAGTACTTC. Amino acids: CASSERGPGTSGNIQYF.

In its sample, this clone was seen once. This chain uses TRBV19 with TRBJ2-3, with 12 positions matching TRBD2. From germline, CDR1 is LNHDA and CDR2 SQIVND (reference sequence). The CDR3 is 15 residues long. V lost 6 bases, J lost 4 bases, and 5 bases stayed unmatched. In DNA form, the CDR3 reads TGTGCCAGTAGCGAGACTAGCGGGGGACCAGATACGCAGTATTTT. It is translated as CASSETSGGPDTQYF.

This sequence joins TRBV6-5 and TRBJ1-2; 7 bases are shared with TRBD1. The V gene's germline CDR1 is MNHEY and CDR2 SVGAGI. The CDR3 length is 14 residues. The junction had 5 bases not matched to a gene; V was cut back by 4 bases and J by 3 bases. CDR3 loop: CASSLRQGYYGYTF. CDR3 in DNA: TGTGCCAGCAGTTTGCGACAGGGCTACTATGGCTACACCTTC.

This chain uses TRBV7-3 with TRBJ2-2; 7 nucleotides match TRBD1. The CDR3 runs to 17 residues. Germline V gene lookup returns CDR1 SGHTA and CDR2 FQGTGA. J gave up 0 bases and V 5 bases, and 9 bases lay outside the gene matches. This CDR3 reads CASSPWTGLPNTGELFF. CDR3 bases: TGTGCCAGCAGCCCATGGACAGGCCTCCCGAACACCGGGGAGCTGTTTTTT.

This chain joins TRBV19 and TRBJ1-2, with D uncertain. CDR3 length: 15 residues. V was clipped by 5 bases and J by 0 bases, with 13 bases between them. Germline CDR1 and CDR2: LNHDA and SQIVND (reference sequence). Here the CDR3 DNA reads TGTGCCAGTAGTCCATCCCGAGCCACTAACTATGGCTACACCTTC. It is translated as CASSPSRATNYGYTF.

The chain employs TRBV4-1 and TRBJ2-7, with 7 bases matching TRBD2. Per the germline V gene, CDR1 is MGHRA and CDR2 is YSYEKL. This CDR3 is built from 15 residues. The V gene end was trimmed by 2 bases and the J gene end by 2 bases; junction bases not matched to a gene: 6. Here the CDR3 DNA reads TGCGCCAGCAGCCAACCGACTAGCAGAGCCTACGAGCAGTACTTC. Its protein product is CASSQPTSRAYEQYF.

This chain connects TRBV11-2 to TRBJ2-2; 7 bases map to TRBD2. Germline lookup yields CDR1 SGHAT and CDR2 FQNNGV. V was pared by 1 base and J by 0 bases, with 5 bases of the junction left unmatched. CDR3 length equals 17 residues. The CDR3 here is CASSLVRGGANTGELFF. The CDR3 DNA reads as TGTGCCAGCAGCTTAGTACGCGGGGGAGCGAACACCGGGGAGCTGTTTTTT. The full variable domain, rest sourced from reference TRBV11-2 and TRBJ2-2, is EAGVAQSPRYKIIEKRQSVAFWCNPISGHATLYWYQQILGQGPKLLIQFQNNGVVDDSQLPKDRFSAERLKGVDSTLKIQPAKLEDSAVYLCASSLVRGGANTGELFFGEGSRLTVL.

The chain has TRBV19 and TRBJ2-2; 9 bases align to TRBD2. V gave up 4 bases and J gave up 5 bases; unmatched junction bases: 8. CDR1 is LNHDA and CDR2 is SQIVND in the germline V gene (reference sequence). The CDR3 has 16 residues. The CDR3 sequence is CASSTLSGRGTGELFF. The CDR3 DNA reads TGTGCCAGTAGTACCCTTAGCGGGAGAGGTACCGGGGAGCTGTTTTTT.

V and J are TRBV13 and TRBJ2-5, with D unresolved. Germline values: CDR1 PRHDT, CDR2 FYEKMQ (reference sequence). Deletions cut 1 base from V and 7 bases from J, with 10 bases between. The CDR3 is 13 residues long. CDR3 nucleotide sequence: TGTGCCAGCAGCTTAGTCACAGTTCGGACCCAGTACTTC. Translating it yields CASSLVTVRTQYF.

The chain joins TRBV7-2 to TRBJ2-5; 7 positions agree with TRBD1. The germline gives CDR1 SGHTA, CDR2 FQGNSA. The CDR3 has 11 residues. The ends lost 2 bases at V and 14 bases at J; junction bases unmatched: 5. The DNA for the CDR3 is TGTGCCAGCAGCTTAAGGGGGCCGCCTTACTTC. Translation: CASSLRGPPYF.

This chain joins TRBV6-5 and TRBJ1-2, with D possibly TRBD1 on 6 matching bases. The CDR3 is 13 residues long. Germline CDR1 is MNHEY and CDR2 is SVGAGI. V dropped 6 bases and J dropped 4 bases, with 12 bases sitting between them. The CDR3 region is CASSQGTLYGYTF. CDR3 coding DNA: TGTGCCAGCAGCCAGGGGACCCTCTATGGCTACACCTTC.

As DNA, the CDR3 is TGTGCCAGCAGTGACGAACCTGGGACAGGCCTCTATGGCTACACCTTC. The encoded protein is CASSDEPGTGLYGYTF. This chain connects TRBV6-4 to TRBJ1-2; 8 bases agree with TRBD1. This CDR3 comprises 16 residues. Per the germline V gene, CDR1 is MRHNA and CDR2 is SNTAGT. V shed 2 bases, J shed 4 bases, and the junction held 9 bases outside the gene matches.

This chain links TRBV19 with TRBJ1-2; D is ambiguous. The V and J ends lost 1 base and 2 bases respectively, with 5 bases between them. The CDR3 has 13 residues. Germline values: CDR1 LNHDA, CDR2 SQIVND (reference sequence). The CDR3 protein is CASSIAQNYGYTF. The DNA for the CDR3 is TGTGCCAGTAGTATAGCACAAAACTATGGCTACACCTTC.

The J gene is TRBJ1-6, the V gene TRBV4-3, with unresolved D. Looked up from germline, CDR1 is LGHNA and CDR2 is YSLEER. This CDR3 spans 16 amino acids. V was shortened by 1 base and J by 7 bases, with 14 bases between the two germline ends. The CDR3 spells CASSQVVGGSNSPLHF. In DNA form, the CDR3 reads TGCGCCAGCAGCCAAGTCGTAGGCGGTTCAAATTCACCCCTCCACTTT.

This clone was observed a single time. The genes are TRBV2 and TRBJ1-2; no reliable D call. CDR3 size: 12 residues. The V end was cut by 4 bases, the J end by 7 bases, with 10 bases between. CDR1 is SNHLY and CDR2 is FYNNEI in the germline V gene. CDR3 residues: CASSGDYGGYTF. CDR3 bases: TGTGCCAGCAGTGGGGATTACGGTGGCTACACCTTC.

The V gene is TRBV7-9, the J gene TRBJ1-4; D not certain. Germline assignment: CDR1 SEHNR and CDR2 FQNEAQ (reference sequence). This CDR3 is built from 14 residues. With 5 bases removed from V and 5 bases from J, the gap between germline ends came to 12 bases. This chain's CDR3 is CASSKWEGNEKLFF. CDR3 nucleotide sequence: TGTGCCAGCAGCAAGTGGGAGGGAAATGAAAAACTGTTTTTT. Full variable domain (rest looked up from reference TRBV7-9 and TRBJ1-4): DTGVSQNPRHKITKRGQNVTFRCDPISEHNRLYWYRQTLGQGPEFLTYFQNEAQLEKSRLLSDRFSAERPKGSFSTLEIQRTEQGDSAMYLCASSKWEGNEKLFFGSGTQLSVL.